Listed here is a single T cell receptor (beta chain). The data were obtained in a study of T cell changes during pregnancy in multiple sclerosis. The CDR3 is 15 residues long. V was clipped by 2 bases and J by 3 bases; unmatched bases: 7. Germline V CDR1 and CDR2: SNHLY, FYNNEI. Produced via immunoSEQ multiplex PCR; TCRdb's table is partial and in-frame only. The sample carries fewer than 25,000 clones, over 85% recorded once. This chain joins TRBV2 and TRBJ2-7, with 7 nucleotides matching TRBD1. Sequenced material: CD8+ T cells from peripheral blood mononuclear cells, taken in the third trimester of pregnancy. This TCR came from a female donor in good health, enrolled as a control in a pregnancy study. DNA of the CDR3: TGTGCCAGCAGTGAATCGTGGGACAGACTCTACGAGCAGTACTTC. This sequence encodes CASSESWDRLYEQYF. The whole variable domain, remainder taken from reference TRBV2 and TRBJ2-7, is EPEVTQTPSHQVTQMGQEVILRCVPISNHLYFYWYRQILGQKVEFLVSFYNNEISEKSEIFDDQFSVERPDGSNFTLKIRSTKLEDSAMYFCASSESWDRLYEQYFGPGTRLTVT.